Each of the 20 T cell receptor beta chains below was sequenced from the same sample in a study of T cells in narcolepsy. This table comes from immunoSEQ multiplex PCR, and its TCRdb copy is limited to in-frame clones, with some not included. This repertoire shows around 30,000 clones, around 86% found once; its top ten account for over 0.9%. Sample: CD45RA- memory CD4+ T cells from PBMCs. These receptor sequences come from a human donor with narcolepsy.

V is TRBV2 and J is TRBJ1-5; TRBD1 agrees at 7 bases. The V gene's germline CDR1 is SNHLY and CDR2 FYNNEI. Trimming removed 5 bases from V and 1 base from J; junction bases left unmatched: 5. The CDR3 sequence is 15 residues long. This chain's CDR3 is CASSLRGGSNQPQHF. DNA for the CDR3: TGTGCCAGCAGTCTCAGGGGGGGAAGCAATCAGCCCCAGCATTTT.

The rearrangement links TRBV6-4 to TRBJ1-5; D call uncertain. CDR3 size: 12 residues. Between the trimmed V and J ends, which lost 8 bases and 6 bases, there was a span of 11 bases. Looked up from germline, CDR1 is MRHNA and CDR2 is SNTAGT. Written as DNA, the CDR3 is TGTGCCAGCCACAGTTCGGCTCAGCCCCAGCATTTT. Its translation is CASHSSAQPQHF.

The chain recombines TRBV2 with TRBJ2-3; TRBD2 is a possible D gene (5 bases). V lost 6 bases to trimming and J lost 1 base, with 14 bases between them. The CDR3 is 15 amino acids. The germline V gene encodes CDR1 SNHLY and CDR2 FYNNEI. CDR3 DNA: TGTGCCAGCAGCGGGAAAGGTTTGCGCACAGATACGCAGTATTTT. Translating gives CASSGKGLRTDTQYF.

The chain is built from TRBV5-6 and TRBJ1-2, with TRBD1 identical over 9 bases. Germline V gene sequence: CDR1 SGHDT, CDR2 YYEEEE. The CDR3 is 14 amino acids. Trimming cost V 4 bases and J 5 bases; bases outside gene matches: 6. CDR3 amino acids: CASSPRDREYGYTF. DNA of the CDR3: TGTGCCAGCAGCCCCCGGGACAGGGAGTATGGCTACACCTTC.

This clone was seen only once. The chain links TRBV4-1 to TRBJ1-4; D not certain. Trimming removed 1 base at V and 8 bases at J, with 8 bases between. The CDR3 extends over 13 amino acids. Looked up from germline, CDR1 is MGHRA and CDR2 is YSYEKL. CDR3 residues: CASSQGGIEKLFF. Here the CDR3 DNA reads TGCGCCAGCAGCCAAGGAGGGATAGAAAAACTGTTTTTT.

The CDR3 coding sequence is TGTGCCAGCTCACACGAGAACCTGTTGGAGACCCAGTACTTC. Translating it yields CASSHENLLETQYF. The chain uses TRBV18 and TRBJ2-5, with D uncertain. This CDR3 is built from 14 residues. Germline CDR1 reads KGHSH; CDR2 reads LQKENI. V lost 4 bases to trimming and J lost 5 bases, with 14 bases between them.

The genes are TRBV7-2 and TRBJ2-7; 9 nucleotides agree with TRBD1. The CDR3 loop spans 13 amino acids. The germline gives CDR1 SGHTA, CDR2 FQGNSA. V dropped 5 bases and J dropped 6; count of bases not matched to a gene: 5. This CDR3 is CASSPGQGSEQYF. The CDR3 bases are TGTGCCAGCAGCCCAGGACAGGGGAGCGAGCAGTACTTC.

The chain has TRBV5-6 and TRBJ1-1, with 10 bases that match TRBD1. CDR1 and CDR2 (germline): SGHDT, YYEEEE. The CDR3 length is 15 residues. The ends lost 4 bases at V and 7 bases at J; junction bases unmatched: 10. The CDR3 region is CASSLTGTGESEAFF. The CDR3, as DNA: TGTGCCAGCAGCCTCACCGGGACAGGGGAGAGTGAAGCTTTCTTT.

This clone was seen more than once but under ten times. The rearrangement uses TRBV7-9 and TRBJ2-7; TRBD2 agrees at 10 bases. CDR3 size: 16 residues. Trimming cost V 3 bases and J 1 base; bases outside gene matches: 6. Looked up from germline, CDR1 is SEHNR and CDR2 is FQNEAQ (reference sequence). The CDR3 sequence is CASSFAPSGGSYEQYF. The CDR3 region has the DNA TGTGCCAGCAGCTTTGCACCTAGCGGGGGTTCCTACGAGCAGTACTTC.

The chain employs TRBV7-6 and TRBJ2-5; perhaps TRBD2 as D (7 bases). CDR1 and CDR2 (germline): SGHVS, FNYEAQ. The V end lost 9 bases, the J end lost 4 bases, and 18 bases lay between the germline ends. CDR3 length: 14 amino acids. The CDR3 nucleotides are TGTGCCAGTAGGGGAGGGGGGGCCGCAGAGACCCAGTACTTC. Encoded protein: CASRGGGAAETQYF.

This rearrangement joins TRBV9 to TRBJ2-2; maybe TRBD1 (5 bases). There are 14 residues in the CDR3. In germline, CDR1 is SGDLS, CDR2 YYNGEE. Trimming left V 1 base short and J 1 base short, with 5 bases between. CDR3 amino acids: CASSVTGNTGELFF. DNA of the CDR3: TGTGCCAGCAGCGTAACAGGGAACACCGGGGAGCTGTTTTTT.

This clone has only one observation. The CDR3, as DNA: TGCGCCAGCAGCTTTTCGGGGATCACTGAAGCTTTCTTT. This encodes CASSFSGITEAFF. The rearrangement links TRBV5-1 to TRBJ1-1; D remains ambiguous. Looked up from germline, CDR1 is SGHRS and CDR2 is YFSETQ. The V end lost 2 bases, the J end lost 4 bases, and 9 bases lay between the germline ends. This CDR3 region has 13 residues.

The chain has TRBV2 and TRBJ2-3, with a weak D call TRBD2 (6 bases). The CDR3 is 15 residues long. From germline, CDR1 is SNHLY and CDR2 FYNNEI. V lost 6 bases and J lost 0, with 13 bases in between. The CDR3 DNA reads TGTGCCAGCAGGCCCGGGACTTTTAGCACAGATACGCAGTATTTT. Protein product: CASRPGTFSTDTQYF.

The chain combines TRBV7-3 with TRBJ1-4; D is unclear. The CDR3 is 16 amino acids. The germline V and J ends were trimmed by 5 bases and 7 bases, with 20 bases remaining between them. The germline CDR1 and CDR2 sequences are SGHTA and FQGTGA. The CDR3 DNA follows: TGTGCCAGCAGCCCCAAGGGCGCCGGAAGAGGTGAAAAACTGTTTTTT. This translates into CASSPKGAGRGEKLFF. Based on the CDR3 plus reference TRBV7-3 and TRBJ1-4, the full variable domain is GAGVSQTPSNKVTEKGKYVELRCDPISGHTALYWYRQSLGQGPEFLIYFQGTGAADDSGLPNDRFFAVRPEGSVSTLKIQRTERGDSAVYLCASSPKGAGRGEKLFFGSGTQLSVL.

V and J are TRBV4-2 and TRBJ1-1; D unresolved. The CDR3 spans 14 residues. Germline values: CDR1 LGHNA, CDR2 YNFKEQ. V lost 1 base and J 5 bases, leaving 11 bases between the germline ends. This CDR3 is CASSQGEGLTEAFF. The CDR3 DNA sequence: TGTGCCAGCAGCCAAGGGGAGGGTTTGACTGAAGCTTTCTTT.

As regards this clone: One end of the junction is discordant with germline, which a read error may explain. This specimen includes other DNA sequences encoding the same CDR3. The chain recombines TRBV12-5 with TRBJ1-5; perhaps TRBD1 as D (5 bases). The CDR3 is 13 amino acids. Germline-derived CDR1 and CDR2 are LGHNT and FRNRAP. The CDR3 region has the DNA TGTGCTAGTGGGTTGGGGGACGGGCAGCCCCAGCATTTT. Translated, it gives CASGLGDGQPQHF.

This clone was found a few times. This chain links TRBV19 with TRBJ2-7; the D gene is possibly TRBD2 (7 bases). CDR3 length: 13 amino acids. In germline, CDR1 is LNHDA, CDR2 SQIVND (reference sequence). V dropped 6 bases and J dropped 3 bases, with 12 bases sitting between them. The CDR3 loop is CASSSRGGYEQYF. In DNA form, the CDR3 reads TGTGCCAGTAGCTCGAGGGGGGGCTACGAGCAGTACTTC.

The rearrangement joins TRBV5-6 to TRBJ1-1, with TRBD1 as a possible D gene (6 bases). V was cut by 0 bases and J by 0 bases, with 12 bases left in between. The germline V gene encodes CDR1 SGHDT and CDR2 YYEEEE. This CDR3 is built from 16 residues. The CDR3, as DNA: TGTGCCAGCAGCTTGGTGGGCAGGGGATTGAACACTGAAGCTTTCTTT. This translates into CASSLVGRGLNTEAFF.

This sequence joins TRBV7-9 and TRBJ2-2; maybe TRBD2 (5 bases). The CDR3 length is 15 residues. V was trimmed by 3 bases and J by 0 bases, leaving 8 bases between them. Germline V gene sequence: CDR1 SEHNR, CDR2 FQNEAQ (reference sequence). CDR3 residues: CASSFGLANTGELFF. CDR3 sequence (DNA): TGTGCCAGCAGCTTCGGACTTGCGAACACCGGGGAGCTGTTTTTT.

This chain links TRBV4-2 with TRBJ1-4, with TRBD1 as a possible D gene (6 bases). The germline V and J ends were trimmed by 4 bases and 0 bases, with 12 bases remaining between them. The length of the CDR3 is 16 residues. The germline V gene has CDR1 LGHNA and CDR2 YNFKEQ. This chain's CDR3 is CASSPMKGATNEKLFF. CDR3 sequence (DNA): TGTGCCAGCAGCCCGATGAAGGGGGCAACTAATGAAAAACTGTTTTTT.